This TCR beta chain was recovered during a study of technical replicates of blood from a few donors. Assay used: immunoSEQ multiplex PCR; TCRdb lists only in-frame clones, some missing. The table has about 66,000 clones, approximately 87% seen once. Trimming cost V 7 bases and J 8 bases, with 17 bases left between them. Germline CDR1 reads MNHEY; CDR2 reads SVGAGI. CDR3 length: 13 residues. The material sequenced was PBMCs. The receptor was isolated from a human donor in good health. Some clones in this sample may be carry-over from other donors' samples. This sequence joins TRBV6-5 and TRBJ1-2; tentatively, D is TRBD1 (5 bases). The CDR3 loop reads CASIQGGSGGYTF. CDR3 sequence (DNA): TGTGCCAGCATCCAGGGAGGGAGCGGGGGCTACACCTTC.